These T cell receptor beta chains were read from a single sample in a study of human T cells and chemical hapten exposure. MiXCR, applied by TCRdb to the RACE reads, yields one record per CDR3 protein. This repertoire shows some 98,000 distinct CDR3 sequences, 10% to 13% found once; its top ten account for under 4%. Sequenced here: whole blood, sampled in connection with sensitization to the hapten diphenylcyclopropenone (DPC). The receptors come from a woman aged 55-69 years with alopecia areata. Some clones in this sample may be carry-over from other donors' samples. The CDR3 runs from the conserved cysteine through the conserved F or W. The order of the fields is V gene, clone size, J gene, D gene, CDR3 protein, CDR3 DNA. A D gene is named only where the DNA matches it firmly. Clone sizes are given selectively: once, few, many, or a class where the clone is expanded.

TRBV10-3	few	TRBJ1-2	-	CAISESTPERGYGYTF	TGTGCCATCAGTGAGTCGACCCCCGAAAGGGGCTATGGCTACACCTTC
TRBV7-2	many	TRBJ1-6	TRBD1	CASSSRDRGENSPLHF	TGTGCCAGCAGCTCCCGCGACAGGGGAGAAAATTCACCCCTCCACTTT
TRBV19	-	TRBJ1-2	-	CASSIAPVGYTF	TGTGCCAGTAGTATCGCCCCTGTTGGCTACACCTTC
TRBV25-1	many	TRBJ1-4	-	CASSDAGPYEKLFF	TGTGCCAGCAGTGACGCAGGCCCCTATGAAAAACTGTTTTTT
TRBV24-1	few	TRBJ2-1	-	CATSTSGSRAEQFF	TGTGCCACCAGCACGTCAGGGTCTAGGGCTGAGCAGTTCTTC
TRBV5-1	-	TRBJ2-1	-	CASSPPGLSSYNEQFF	TGCGCCAGCAGCCCCCCGGGCTTAAGCTCCTACAATGAGCAGTTCTTC
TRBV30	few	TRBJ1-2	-	CAWSVWGAGYTF	TGTGCCTGGAGTGTTTGGGGGGCCGGCTACACCTTC
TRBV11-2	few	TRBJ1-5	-	CASSLTGTLNQPQHF	TGTGCCAGCAGCTTAACAGGGACATTGAATCAGCCCCAGCATTTT
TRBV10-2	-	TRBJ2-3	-	CASLKGLPVDTQYF	TGCGCCAGCCTAAAAGGACTCCCCGTGGATACGCAGTATTTT
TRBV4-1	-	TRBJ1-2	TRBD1	CASSHPLGQDLNYGYTF	TGCGCCAGCAGCCACCCCCTGGGACAGGACCTTAACTATGGCTACACCTTC
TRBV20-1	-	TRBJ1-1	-	CSARGTENTEAFF	TGCAGTGCTAGAGGTACAGAGAACACTGAAGCTTTCTTT
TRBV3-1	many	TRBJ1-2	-	CASSQDRGTINYGYTF	TGTGCCAGCAGCCAAGATAGAGGCACTATTAACTATGGCTACACCTTC
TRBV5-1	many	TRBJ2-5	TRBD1	CASSLALTGVETQYF	TGCGCCAGCAGCTTGGCTCTTACAGGGGTGGAGACCCAGTACTTC
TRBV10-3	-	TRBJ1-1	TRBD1	CAIRPGQRRTEAFF	TGTGCCATCAGGCCGGGACAGAGGAGGACTGAAGCTTTCTTT
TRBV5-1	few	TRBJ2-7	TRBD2	CASSDLGGNYEQYF	TGCGCCAGCAGCGACCTGGGGGGGAACTACGAGCAGTACTTC
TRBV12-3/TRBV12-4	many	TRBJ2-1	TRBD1	CASSPGTGGWNEQFF	TGTGCCAGCAGTCCCGGGACAGGGGGCTGGAATGAGCAGTTCTTC
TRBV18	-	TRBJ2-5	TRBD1	CASSLLKTGAQETQYF	TGTGCCAGCTCACTTTTAAAGACAGGGGCCCAAGAGACCCAGTACTTC
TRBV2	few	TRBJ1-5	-	CASSEMENQPQHF	TGTGCCAGCAGTGAAATGGAGAATCAGCCCCAGCATTTT
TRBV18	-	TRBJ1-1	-	CASSRVTENTEAFF	TGTGCCAGCTCACGGGTGACGGAGAACACTGAAGCTTTCTTT
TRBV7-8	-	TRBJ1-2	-	CASSLGLQGQGYTF	TGTGCCAGCAGCTTAGGTCTCCAGGGCCAGGGCTACACCTTC
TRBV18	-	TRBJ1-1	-	CASSPPHQLNTEAFF	TGTGCCAGCTCACCACCCCATCAACTGAACACTGAAGCTTTCTTT
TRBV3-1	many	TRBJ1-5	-	CASSQGKEAQPQHF	TGTGCCAGCAGCCAAGGGAAGGAAGCCCAGCCCCAGCATTTT
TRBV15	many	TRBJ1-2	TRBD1	CATSRFRQGRGSNYGYTF	TGTGCCACCAGCAGATTCCGACAGGGACGGGGGTCTAACTATGGCTACACCTTC
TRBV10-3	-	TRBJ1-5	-	CAISEGMGKYSNQPQHF	TGTGCCATCAGTGAAGGGATGGGAAAATATAGCAATCAGCCCCAGCATTTT
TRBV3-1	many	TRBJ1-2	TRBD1	CASSQEEQGGGYTF	TGTGCCAGCAGCCAAGAAGAACAGGGGGGAGGCTACACCTTC
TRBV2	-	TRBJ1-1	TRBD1	CASNPTGTEAFF	TGTGCCAGCAACCCGACAGGGACTGAAGCTTTCTTT
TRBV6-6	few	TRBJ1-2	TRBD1	CASRQGVTSGYTF	TGTGCCAGCAGACAGGGGGTGACGAGCGGCTACACCTTC
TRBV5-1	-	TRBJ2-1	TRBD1	CASSSQTGSTYNEQFF	TGCGCCAGCAGCTCTCAGACAGGGAGCACCTACAATGAGCAGTTCTTC
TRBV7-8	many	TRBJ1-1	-	CASSLVGPDTEAFF	TGTGCCAGCAGCTTAGTCGGTCCGGACACTGAAGCTTTCTTT
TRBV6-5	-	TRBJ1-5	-	CASSQDTYSNQPQHF	TGTGCCAGCAGTCAGGACACCTATAGCAATCAGCCCCAGCATTTT
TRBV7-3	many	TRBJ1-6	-	CASSSHGDNSPLHF	TGTGCCAGCAGCTCCCACGGGGATAATTCACCCCTCCACTTT
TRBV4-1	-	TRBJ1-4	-	CASSHTDHGELFF	TGCGCCAGCAGCCACACAGACCATGGGGAACTGTTTTTT